Presented here are 12 T cell receptor beta chains from one specimen sequenced in a study of blood T cells in healthy people across ages. Alongside a J-beta primer mix, a sample-barcoded 5' primer served in a second PCR lasting about 7 to 12 cycles. TCRdb re-called the 5' RACE reads with MiXCR, one entry per CDR3 protein. The sample yields 1.5 million to 2 million distinct CDR3 sequences, about two fifths seen once. The sample comprised blood. The receptors stem from a human donor in good health.

This chain uses TRBV2 with TRBJ1-3; D call uncertain. CDR3 length: 15 residues. Per germline, CDR1 SNHLY and CDR2 FYNNEI. Trimming left V 2 bases short and J 7 bases short, with 15 bases between. The CDR3 here is CASSESGAGGNTIYF. The CDR3 region has the DNA TGTGCCAGCAGTGAATCAGGTGCTGGCGGGAACACCATATATTTT.

This clonotype has only a few counts. The chain couples TRBV5-8 to TRBJ2-3; D is uncertain. Germline V CDR1 and CDR2: SGHTS, YDEGEE. V lost 0 bases, J lost 8 bases, and 13 bases lay in between. The CDR3 extends over 14 amino acids. This CDR3 is CASSLDLQQATQYF. The CDR3 nucleotides read TGTGCCAGCAGCTTGGATTTACAGCAAGCTACGCAGTATTTT.

Worth noting for this clonotype: A read error may explain this, as a much larger clone is one base away. This rearrangement joins TRBV5-4 to TRBJ2-3; TRBD1 agrees at 7 bases. Trimming cost V 4 bases and J 3 bases; bases outside gene matches: 5. The CDR3 sequence is 14 residues long. Per germline, CDR1 SGHNT and CDR2 YYREEE (reference sequence). The CDR3 region has the DNA TGTGCCAGCAGCGGGGACAGAGGGACAGATACGCAGTATTTT. This encodes CASSGDRGTDTQYF. Full variable domain (rest looked up from reference TRBV5-4 and TRBJ2-3): ETGVTQSPTHLIKTRGQQVTLRCSSQSGHNTVSWYQQALGQGPQFIFQYYREEENGRGNFPPRFSGLQFPNYSSELNVNALELDDSALYLCASSGDRGTDTQYFGPGTRLTVL.

The CDR3 nucleotides read TGTGCCAGCAGCCAAGGCCCCTCCAGCGGGGGACAAGAGACCCAGTACTTC. This translates into CASSQGPSSGGQETQYF. The chain carries TRBV4-2 and TRBJ2-5, with 8 bases lining up with TRBD2. Germline V gene lookup returns CDR1 LGHNA and CDR2 YNFKEQ. The junction had 9 bases not matched to a gene; V was cut back by 1 base and J by 2 bases. This CDR3 has 17 amino acids.

This rearrangement joins TRBV5-1 to TRBJ2-7; D is possibly TRBD1 (5 bases). Trimming took 2 bases from V and 0 from J, leaving 9 bases between them. The CDR3 consists of 14 residues. The germline gives CDR1 SGHRS, CDR2 YFSETQ. This chain's CDR3 is CASSFTGYSYEQYF. The CDR3 DNA sequence: TGCGCCAGCAGCTTTACAGGATACTCCTACGAGCAGTACTTC.

This clonotype has just a few counts. The chain employs TRBV7-9 and TRBJ2-1; no clear D gene. This CDR3 has 14 residues. V was clipped by 2 bases and J by 3 bases, with 8 bases between them. CDR1 is SEHNR and CDR2 is FQNEAQ in the germline V gene (reference sequence). This CDR3 reads CASSLSTVYNEQFF. The CDR3 nucleotides are TGTGCCAGCAGCTTATCAACTGTCTACAATGAGCAGTTCTTC.

In its sample, this clonotype was seen a few times. A junction boundary mismatches the germline segment, possibly from a read error. This sequence joins TRBV6-2 or TRBV6-3 and TRBJ1-5; the D is unclear. Germline V gives CDR1 MNHEY, CDR2 SVGEGT. CDR3 length equals 18 residues. CDR3 protein: CASMSTPGLRYSNQPRHF. CDR3 in DNA: TGTGCCAGCATGAGTACCCCTGGGTTGAGGTATAGCAATCAGCCCCGGCATTTT.

This clonotype was picked up a small number of times. The chain carries TRBV29-1 and TRBJ2-1; D gene ambiguous. The germline CDR1 and CDR2 sequences are SQVTM and ANQGSEA. V was pared by 7 bases and J by 3 bases, with 10 bases between. The length of the CDR3 is 12 residues. The CDR3 nucleotides read TGCAGCGCGAGTAGTAACTACAATGAGCAGTTCTTC. Protein sequence: CSASSNYNEQFF.

A remark on this clonotype: The junction differs from germline at one of its ends, possibly a read error. The rearrangement uses TRBV15 and TRBJ2-7; TRBD2 aligns across 15 bases. The CDR3 consists of 17 residues. The V gene's germline CDR1 is LNHNV and CDR2 YYDKDF (reference sequence). The chain's CDR3 is CVTSRGLAGGSSYEQYF. CDR3 nucleotides: TGTGTCACCAGCAGGGGACTAGCGGGGGGTTCCTCCTACGAGCAGTACTTC.

J is TRBJ2-3 and V is TRBV7-2; TRBD2 is a possible D gene (5 bases). Trimming stripped 2 bases from V and 2 bases from J, with 14 bases between. The V gene's germline CDR1 is SGHTA and CDR2 FQGNSA. This CDR3 is built from 16 residues. CDR3 residues: CASSLNGGYLTDTQYF. The CDR3 DNA reads TGTGCCAGCAGCTTAAATGGAGGCTACCTCACAGATACGCAGTATTTT.

The chain uses TRBV6-1 and TRBJ2-7, with TRBD1 matching over 9 bases. Germline V lookup: CDR1 MNHNS, CDR2 SASEGT. The CDR3 contains 16 residues. The V segment lost 6 bases and the J segment 2 bases; nucleotides outside the gene matches: 11. The CDR3 DNA sequence: TGTGCCAGCAGGGAGCCGGGACAGGGTAACCCCTACGAGCAGTACTTC. This sequence encodes CASREPGQGNPYEQYF.

This clonotype was observed a handful of times. The chain combines TRBV5-1 with TRBJ2-1, with TRBD1 matching over 10 bases. CDR1 SGHRS and CDR2 YFSETQ come from the germline V gene. The CDR3 runs 17 residues. The V gene end was trimmed by 0 bases and the J gene end by 2 bases; junction bases not matched to a gene: 5. CDR3 in amino acids: CASSLGTGGSAYNEQFF. The CDR3 bases are TGCGCCAGCAGCTTGGGGACAGGGGGTAGCGCCTACAATGAGCAGTTCTTC.